A single sample gave rise to the 8 T cell receptor beta chains below, sequenced in a study of T cells in Graves' hyperthyroidism and ophthalmopathy. RNA transcripts provided the source from which TCR beta CDR3 regions were amplified. Initially, a first-round RT-PCR of the TCR CDR3 employed the HTBI primer set. TCRdb passed the multiplex PCR reads through MiXCR, listing each CDR3 protein once. The sample includes about 530,000 distinct CDR3 sequences, over 15% of them seen just once. The sequencing input was blood. The receptor source for this set is a woman between 18 and 29 years old with Graves' ophthalmopathy.

Ten or more counts support this clonotype. This chain connects TRBV5-1 to TRBJ2-3, with 13 bases identical to TRBD2. This CDR3 comprises 17 residues. Looked up from germline, CDR1 is SGHRS and CDR2 is YFSETQ. V was pared by 4 bases and J by 5 bases, with 10 bases of the junction left unmatched. This chain's CDR3 is CASSAEGLAGFGDTQYF. For the CDR3, the DNA is TGCGCCAGCAGCGCGGAGGGACTAGCGGGGTTTGGAGATACGCAGTATTTT. Combining the CDR3 with reference TRBV5-1 and TRBJ2-3 gives the whole variable domain KAGVTQTPRYLIKTRGQQVTLSCSPISGHRSVSWYQQTPGQGLQFLFEYFSETQRNKGNFPGRFSGRQFSNSRSEMNVSTLELGDSALYLCASSAEGLAGFGDTQYFGPGTRLTVL.

The V call is TRBV7-2, the J call TRBJ2-2; perhaps TRBD2 as D (6 bases). The germline CDR1 and CDR2 sequences are SGHTA and FQGNSA. The CDR3 consists of 15 residues. V was pared by 5 bases and J by 7 bases, with 17 bases between. The CDR3 bases are TGTGCCAGCAGCCCGGGCCGGGACTCAGACGGGGAGCTGTTTTTT. Its translation: CASSPGRDSDGELFF.

On this clonotype: This may come from a read error, since a much larger clone is one base off. The rearrangement joins TRBV27 to TRBJ1-5; maybe TRBD1 (5 bases). The germline V gene encodes CDR1 MNHEY and CDR2 SMNVEV (reference sequence). This CDR3 has 13 amino acids. This CDR3 reads CASSHQGHQSQHF. CDR3 bases: TGTGCCAGCAGTCACCAGGGCCATCAGTCCCAGCATTTT.

This clonotype was counted a few times. The chain is built from TRBV7-8 and TRBJ2-7; 9 nucleotides agree with TRBD2. From germline, CDR1 is SGHVS and CDR2 FQNEAQ. V shed 5 bases, J shed 0 bases, and the junction held 17 bases outside the gene matches. This CDR3 is built from 19 residues. The CDR3 region is CASSKRSGTSQWYSYEQYF. CDR3 nucleotides: TGTGCCAGCAGCAAGCGGTCCGGGACTAGCCAATGGTACTCCTACGAGCAGTACTTC. The full variable domain, its missing parts supplied by reference TRBV7-8 and TRBJ2-7, is GAGVSQSPRYKVAKRGQDVALRCDPISGHVSLFWYQQALGQGPEFLTYFQNEAQLDKSGLPSDRFFAERPEGSVSTLKIQRTQQEDSAVYLCASSKRSGTSQWYSYEQYFGPGTRLTVT.

In its sample, this clonotype was seen many times. The chain is built from TRBV6-2 or TRBV6-3 and TRBJ2-2; 15 bases are a match to TRBD2. The junction had 1 base not matched to a gene; V was cut back by 4 bases and J by 4 bases. The CDR3 covers 16 residues. Germline V gene lookup returns CDR1 MNHEY and CDR2 SVGEGT. The CDR3 loop is CASSWTSGRATGELFF. CDR3 coding DNA: TGTGCCAGCAGTTGGACTAGCGGGAGGGCCACCGGGGAGCTGTTTTTT.

Note on this clonotype: This may come from a read error, since a much larger clone is one base off. This chain links TRBV6-1 with TRBJ1-1; a possible D gene is TRBD1 (5 bases). Germline V gene data show CDR1 as MNHNS and CDR2 as SASEGT. The CDR3 length is 15 residues. Deletions cut 6 bases from V and 5 bases from J, with 19 bases between. DNA for the CDR3: TGTGCCAGCAGAACCCATACGGAGAGGGGAACTGAAGCTTTCTTT. It is translated as CASRTHTERGTEAFF.

This clonotype was counted ten times or more. The junction shows a germline mismatch at one end, possibly a read error. The V call is TRBV7-9, the J call TRBJ2-7; no definite D call. This CDR3 comprises 14 residues. CDR1 is SEHNR and CDR2 is FQNEAQ in the germline V gene (reference sequence). CDR3 region: CASSLVGGDYEQYF. Written as DNA, the CDR3 is TGTGCCAGCAGTTTAGTGGGTGGGGACTACGAGCAGTACTTC. Filled out from reference TRBV7-9 and TRBJ2-7, the complete variable domain reads DTGVSQNPRHKITKRGQNVTFRCDPISEHNRLYWYRQTLGQGPEFLTYFQNEAQLEKSRLLSDRFSAERPKGSFSTLEIQRTEQGDSAMYLCASSLVGGDYEQYFGPGTRLTVT.

The sample holds a few counts of this clonotype. The CDR3 sequence: CASSLFLSGTGNEKLFF. The CDR3 nucleotides read TGCGCCAGCAGCTTGTTTCTTAGCGGGACAGGGAATGAAAAACTGTTTTTT. The V and J genes are TRBV5-1 and TRBJ1-4; 9 bases map to TRBD1. This CDR3 comprises 17 residues. V was pared by 1 base and J by 5 bases, with 9 bases of the junction left unmatched. CDR1 and CDR2 from the germline V gene are SGHRS and YFSETQ.